What follows are 14 T cell receptor beta chains derived from one specimen sequenced in a study of PD-1 blockade in classical Hodgkin lymphoma. Assay used: immunoSEQ multiplex PCR; TCRdb lists only in-frame clones, some missing. Seen here are about 5,000 clones, around 85% observed once, and the top ten hold approximately 22%. Time point indicated: newly diagnosed, previously untreated cHL patient sample. The CD8+ T cells came from thawed PBMCs through magnetic negative selection. Sequenced input: CD8+ T cells from blood. The origin of the receptors is a human donor with classical Hodgkin lymphoma.

This chain connects TRBV25-1 to TRBJ1-2, with D perhaps matching TRBD1 (6 bases). V lost 10 bases to trimming and J lost 3 bases, with 9 bases between them. The CDR3 covers 11 residues. CDR1 and CDR2 from the germline V gene are MGHDK and SYGVNS. CDR3 DNA: TGTGCCACCACAGGGTACTATGGCTACACCTTC. This translates into CATTGYYGYTF.

The genes are TRBV20-1 and TRBJ1-1; D gene uncertain. Germline V gene data show CDR1 as DFQATT and CDR2 as SNEGSKA (reference sequence). Deletions cut 1 base from V and 10 bases from J, with 10 bases between. There are 11 residues in the CDR3. As DNA, the CDR3 is TGCAGTGCTAGAGGGCTGTTGGTAGCTTTCTTT. It specifies CSARGLLVAFF.

The chain couples TRBV14 to TRBJ2-5; D not certain. V dropped 4 bases and J dropped 7 bases, with 10 bases sitting between them. The germline gives CDR1 SGHDN, CDR2 FVKESK. The CDR3 consists of 12 residues. CDR3 bases: TGTGCCAGCAGCCCATACCACGGGACCCAGTACTTC. This sequence encodes CASSPYHGTQYF.

Remarks on this clone: The same CDR3 also results from other DNA sequences found in this sample. The gene calls are TRBV13 and TRBJ1-1, with D hard to call. The CDR3 runs to 13 residues. V lost 9 bases and J 1 base, leaving 12 bases between the germline ends. Germline V CDR1 and CDR2: PRHDT, FYEKMQ (reference sequence). The CDR3: CASRYWGNTEAFF. In DNA, the CDR3 is TGTGCCAGTAGGTATTGGGGGAACACTGAAGCTTTCTTT.

This chain uses TRBV7-1 with TRBJ1-5, with a weak D call TRBD1 (6 bases). TRBV7-1 is noted as an ORF with a role that remains uncertain. With 4 bases removed from V and 7 bases from J, the gap between germline ends came to 17 bases. The CDR3 covers 15 residues. For the CDR3, the DNA is TGTGCCAGCAGCTTAGGTCAGGGGATCGGACAGCCCCAGCATTTT. This gives the protein CASSLGQGIGQPQHF.

V is TRBV6-4 and J is TRBJ1-6, with 7 nucleotides matching TRBD1. The CDR3 has 14 residues. Germline CDR1 reads MRHNA; CDR2 reads SNTAGT. Trimming at V came to 6 bases and at J to 5 bases, leaving 4 bases not matched to a gene. The CDR3 DNA follows: TGTGCCAGCAGAGGACAGGCGGATAATTCACCCCTCCACTTT. Amino acid sequence: CASRGQADNSPLHF.

This clone was seen only a few times. This rearrangement joins TRBV5-4 to TRBJ1-5; 9 nucleotides line up with TRBD1. Germline lookup yields CDR1 SGHNT and CDR2 YYREEE (reference sequence). This CDR3 spans 14 amino acids. V lost 4 bases, J lost 6 bases, and 5 bases stayed unmatched. CDR3 DNA sequence: TGTGCCAGCAGCCCGGGACAGGGCAGTCAGCCCCAGCATTTT. Translation gives CASSPGQGSQPQHF. Full variable domain (remainder filled in from reference TRBV5-4 and TRBJ1-5): ETGVTQSPTHLIKTRGQQVTLRCSSQSGHNTVSWYQQALGQGPQFIFQYYREEENGRGNFPPRFSGLQFPNYSSELNVNALELDDSALYLCASSPGQGSQPQHFGDGTRLSIL.

This clone was found once. V usage is TRBV25-1 and J usage is TRBJ2-2; no definite D call. This CDR3 spans 15 amino acids. V was shortened by 4 bases and J by 8 bases, with 17 bases between the two germline ends. CDR1 and CDR2 (germline): MGHDK, SYGVNS. The CDR3 protein is CASSGANGYLGELFF. CDR3 in DNA: TGTGCCAGCAGTGGGGCAAATGGGTACTTAGGGGAGCTGTTTTTT.

This chain uses TRBV19 with TRBJ2-7; possibly TRBD1 or TRBD2 for D (5 bases each). Germline values: CDR1 LNHDA, CDR2 SQIVND (reference sequence). Trimming took 10 bases from V and 3 from J, leaving 16 bases between them. This CDR3 region has 13 residues. CDR3 loop: CATTGLTVYEQYF. The CDR3 DNA follows: TGTGCCACAACAGGACTGACCGTCTACGAGCAGTACTTC.

The J gene is TRBJ2-1, the V gene TRBV7-3, with 7 bases fitting TRBD2. With V trimmed by 2 bases and J by 7 bases, 2 bases remained unmatched. Germline V lookup: CDR1 SGHTA, CDR2 FQGTGA. The CDR3 sequence is 13 residues long. CDR3 in DNA: TGTGCCAGCAGCTTATACGGGGGGAATGAGCAGTTCTTC. Its protein product is CASSLYGGNEQFF.

The gene calls are TRBV5-4 and TRBJ1-4; D unclear. CDR1 is SGHNT and CDR2 is YYREEE in the germline V gene (reference sequence). This CDR3 region has 14 residues. V lost 0 bases and J 11 bases, leaving 14 bases between the germline ends. The CDR3 loop reads CASSLDREESKLFF. The CDR3 region has the DNA TGTGCCAGCAGCTTGGATAGGGAGGAGTCCAAACTGTTTTTT.

This clone was counted a single time. The gene calls are TRBV25-1 and TRBJ1-3; D possibly corresponds to TRBD1 (5 bases). V lost 4 bases and J lost 2, with 12 bases in between. Germline V gives CDR1 MGHDK, CDR2 SYGVNS. The CDR3 loop spans 15 amino acids. The chain's CDR3 is CASSGQFVAGNTIYF. The DNA of the CDR3 is TGTGCCAGCAGTGGACAGTTTGTCGCTGGAAACACCATATATTTT.

The sample holds one count of this clone. The chain couples TRBV4-1 to TRBJ1-5; the D gene is possibly TRBD1 (5 bases). The CDR3 covers 14 residues. In germline, CDR1 is MGHRA, CDR2 YSYEKL. The V end was cut by 1 base, the J end by 9 bases, with 13 bases between. DNA for the CDR3: TGCGCCAGCAGCCAAGGGGACGGTATCTCGCCCCAGCATTTT. Translation: CASSQGDGISPQHF.

V usage is TRBV28 and J usage is TRBJ1-5, with 12 bases lining up with TRBD1. Germline lookup yields CDR1 MDHEN and CDR2 SYDVKM. The CDR3 is made up of 16 amino acids. V shed 3 bases and J 5 bases; nucleotides not matched to a gene: 5. The DNA of the CDR3 is TGTGCCAGCAGTTTTGGGACAGGGGGCCTGGATCAGCCCCAGCATTTT. This translates into CASSFGTGGLDQPQHF.